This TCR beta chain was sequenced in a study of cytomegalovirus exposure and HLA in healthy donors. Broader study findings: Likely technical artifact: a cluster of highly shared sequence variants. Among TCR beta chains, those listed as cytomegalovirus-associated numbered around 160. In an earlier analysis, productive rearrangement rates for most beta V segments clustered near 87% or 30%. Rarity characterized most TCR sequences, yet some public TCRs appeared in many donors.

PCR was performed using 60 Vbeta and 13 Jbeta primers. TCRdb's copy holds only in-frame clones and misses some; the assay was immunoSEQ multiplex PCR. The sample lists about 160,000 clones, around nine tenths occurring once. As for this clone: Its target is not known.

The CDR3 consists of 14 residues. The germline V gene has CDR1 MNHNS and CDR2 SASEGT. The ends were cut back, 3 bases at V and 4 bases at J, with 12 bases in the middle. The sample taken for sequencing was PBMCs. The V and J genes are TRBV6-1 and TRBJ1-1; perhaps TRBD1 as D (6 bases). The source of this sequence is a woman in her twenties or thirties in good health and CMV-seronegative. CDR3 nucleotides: TGTGCCAGCAGTGAGCAGACAGGACTCACTGAAGCTTTCTTT. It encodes CASSEQTGLTEAFF.